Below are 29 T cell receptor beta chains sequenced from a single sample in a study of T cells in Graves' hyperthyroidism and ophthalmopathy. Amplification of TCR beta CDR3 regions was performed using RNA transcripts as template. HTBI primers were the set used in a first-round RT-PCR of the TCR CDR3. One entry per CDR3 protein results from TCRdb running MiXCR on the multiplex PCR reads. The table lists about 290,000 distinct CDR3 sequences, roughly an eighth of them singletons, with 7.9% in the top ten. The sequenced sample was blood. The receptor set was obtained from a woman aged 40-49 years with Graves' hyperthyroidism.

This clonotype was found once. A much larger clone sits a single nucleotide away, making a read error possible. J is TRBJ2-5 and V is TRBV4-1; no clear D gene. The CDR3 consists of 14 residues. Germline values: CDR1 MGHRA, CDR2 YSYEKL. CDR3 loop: CASSQDHAQEAQYF. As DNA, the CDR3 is TGCGCCAGCAGCCAAGATCACGCCCAAGAGGCCCAGTACTTC.

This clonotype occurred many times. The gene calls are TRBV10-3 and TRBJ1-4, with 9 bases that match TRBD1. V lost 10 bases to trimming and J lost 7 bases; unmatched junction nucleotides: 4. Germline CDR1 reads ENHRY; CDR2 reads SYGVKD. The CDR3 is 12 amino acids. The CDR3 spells CATKDRGEKLFF. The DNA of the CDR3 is TGTGCCACCAAGGACAGGGGTGAAAAACTGTTTTTT.

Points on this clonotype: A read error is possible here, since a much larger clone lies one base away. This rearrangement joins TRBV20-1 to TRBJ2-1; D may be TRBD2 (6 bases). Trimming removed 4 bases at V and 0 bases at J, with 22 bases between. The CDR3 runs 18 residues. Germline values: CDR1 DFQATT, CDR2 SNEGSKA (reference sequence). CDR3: CSATKTVGEVNSYNEQFF. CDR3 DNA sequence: TGCAGTGCTACAAAAACAGTGGGGGAGGTGAACTCCTACAATGAGCAGTTCTTC.

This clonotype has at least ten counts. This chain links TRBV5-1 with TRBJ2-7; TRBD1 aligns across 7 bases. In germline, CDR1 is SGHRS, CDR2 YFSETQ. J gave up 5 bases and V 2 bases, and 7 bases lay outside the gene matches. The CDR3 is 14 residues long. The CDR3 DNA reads TGCGCCAGCAGCTTTCGACAGGGCGCCCACGAGCAGTACTTC. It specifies CASSFRQGAHEQYF.

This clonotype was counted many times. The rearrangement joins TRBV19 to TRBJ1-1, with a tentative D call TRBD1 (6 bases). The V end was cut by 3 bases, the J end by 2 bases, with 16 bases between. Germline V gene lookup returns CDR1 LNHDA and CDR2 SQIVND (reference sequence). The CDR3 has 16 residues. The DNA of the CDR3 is TGTGCCAGTAGTATCGGGGGGGCTGGGTCCAACACTGAAGCTTTCTTT. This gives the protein CASSIGGAGSNTEAFF.

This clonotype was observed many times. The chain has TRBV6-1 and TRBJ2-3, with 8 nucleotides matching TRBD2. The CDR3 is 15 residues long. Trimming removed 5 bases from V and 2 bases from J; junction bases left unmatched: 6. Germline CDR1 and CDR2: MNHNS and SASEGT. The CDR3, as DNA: TGTGCCAGCAGTCCGACTAGCGACCCCACAGATACGCAGTATTTT. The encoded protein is CASSPTSDPTDTQYF.

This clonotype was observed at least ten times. The CDR3 bases are TGTGCCAGCAGCAGGACACTCGAGAACACTGAAGCTTTCTTT. Amino acids: CASSRTLENTEAFF. The chain recombines TRBV13 with TRBJ1-1; D is perhaps TRBD1 (5 bases). CDR1 PRHDT and CDR2 FYEKMQ come from the germline V gene (reference sequence). Trimming shortened V by 5 bases and J by 1 base, and 11 bases separated the two germline ends. CDR3 length: 14 residues.

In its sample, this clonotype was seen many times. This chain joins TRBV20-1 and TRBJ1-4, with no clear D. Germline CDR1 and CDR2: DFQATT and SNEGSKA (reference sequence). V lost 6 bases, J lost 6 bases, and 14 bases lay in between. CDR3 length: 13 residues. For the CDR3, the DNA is TGCAGTGCCCCAGCAACGGGATATGAAAAACTGTTTTTT. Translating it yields CSAPATGYEKLFF.

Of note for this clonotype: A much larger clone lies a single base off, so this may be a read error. The CDR3 sequence is CARSLRLLGLGTDTQYF. CDR3 DNA: TGTGCCCGCAGTTTAAGGCTTCTCGGGCTCGGCACAGATACGCAGTATTTT. The genes are TRBV28 and TRBJ2-3; D not certain. The germline V gene encodes CDR1 MDHEN and CDR2 SYDVKM. This CDR3 contains 17 residues.

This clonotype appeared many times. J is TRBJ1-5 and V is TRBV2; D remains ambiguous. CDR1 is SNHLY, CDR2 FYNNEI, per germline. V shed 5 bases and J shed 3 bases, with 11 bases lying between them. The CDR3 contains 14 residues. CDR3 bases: TGTGCCAGCAGTCCTCGGACGGACAATCAGCCCCAGCATTTT. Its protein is CASSPRTDNQPQHF.

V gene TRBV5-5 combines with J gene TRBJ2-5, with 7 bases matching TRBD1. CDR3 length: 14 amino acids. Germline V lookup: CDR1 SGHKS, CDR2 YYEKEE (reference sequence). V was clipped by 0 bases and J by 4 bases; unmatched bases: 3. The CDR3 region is CASSLATGRETQYF. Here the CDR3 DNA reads TGTGCCAGCAGCTTGGCGACAGGGCGAGAGACCCAGTACTTC.

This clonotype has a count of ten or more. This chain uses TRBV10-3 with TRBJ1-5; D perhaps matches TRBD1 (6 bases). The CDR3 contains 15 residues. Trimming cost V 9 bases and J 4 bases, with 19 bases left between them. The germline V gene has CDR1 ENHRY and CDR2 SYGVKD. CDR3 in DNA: TGTGCCATAGCGCGGGGAGGGGGGGCGAATCAGCCCCAGCATTTT. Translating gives CAIARGGGANQPQHF.

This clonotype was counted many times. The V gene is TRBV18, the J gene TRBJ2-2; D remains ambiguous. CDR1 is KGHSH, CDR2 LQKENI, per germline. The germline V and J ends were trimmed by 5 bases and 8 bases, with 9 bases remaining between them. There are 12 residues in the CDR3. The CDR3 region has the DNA TGTGCCAGCTCAGTGCCGTCGGGGGAGCTGTTTTTT. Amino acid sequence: CASSVPSGELFF.

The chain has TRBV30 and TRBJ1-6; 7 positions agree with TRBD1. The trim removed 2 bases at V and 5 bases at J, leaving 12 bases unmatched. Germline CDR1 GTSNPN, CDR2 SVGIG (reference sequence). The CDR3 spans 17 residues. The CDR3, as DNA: TGTGCCTGGAGTCACCGGGAGGGGGCGGTAAATAATTCACCCCTCCACTTT. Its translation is CAWSHREGAVNNSPLHF.

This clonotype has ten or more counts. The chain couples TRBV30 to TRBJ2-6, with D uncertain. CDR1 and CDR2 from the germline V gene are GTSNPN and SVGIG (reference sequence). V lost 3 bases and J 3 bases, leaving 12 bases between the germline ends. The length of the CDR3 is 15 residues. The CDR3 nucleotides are TGTGCCTGGAGCCCCGGCTTCGGTGGGGCCAACGTCCTGACTTTC. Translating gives CAWSPGFGGANVLTF. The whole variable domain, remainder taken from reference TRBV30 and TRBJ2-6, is SQTIHQWPATLVQPVGSPLSLECTVEGTSNPNLYWYRQAAGRGLQLLFYSVGIGQISSEVPQNLSASRPQDRQFILSSKKLLLSDSGFYLCAWSPGFGGANVLTFGAGSRLTVL.

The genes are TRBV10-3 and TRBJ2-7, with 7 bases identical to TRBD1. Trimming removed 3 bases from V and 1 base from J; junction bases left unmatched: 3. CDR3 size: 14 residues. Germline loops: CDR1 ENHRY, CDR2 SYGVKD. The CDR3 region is CAISDTGQSYEQYF. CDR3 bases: TGTGCCATCAGTGATACGGGACAGTCCTACGAGCAGTACTTC.

CDR3 amino acids: CASSYLGATGQETQYF. DNA of the CDR3: TGTGCCAGCAGTTACTTGGGTGCAACAGGCCAAGAGACCCAGTACTTC. This chain connects TRBV6-5 to TRBJ2-5; possibly TRBD1 for D (5 bases). Per germline, CDR1 MNHEY and CDR2 SVGAGI. This CDR3 has 16 residues. Between the trimmed V and J ends, which lost 1 base and 1 base, there was a span of 13 bases.

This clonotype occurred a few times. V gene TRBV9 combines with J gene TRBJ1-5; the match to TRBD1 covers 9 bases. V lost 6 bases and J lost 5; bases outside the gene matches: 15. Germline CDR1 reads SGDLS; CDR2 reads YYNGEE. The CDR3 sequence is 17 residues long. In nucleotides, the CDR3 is TGTGCCAGCACCCCTCCCCAGCCGGGACAGGGTTATCAGCCCCAGCATTTT. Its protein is CASTPPQPGQGYQPQHF.

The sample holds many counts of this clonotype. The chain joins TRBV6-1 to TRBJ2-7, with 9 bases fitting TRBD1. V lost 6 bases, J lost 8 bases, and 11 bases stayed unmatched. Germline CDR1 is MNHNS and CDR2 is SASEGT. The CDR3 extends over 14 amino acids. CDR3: CASSLDRGRSKQYF. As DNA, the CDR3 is TGTGCCAGCAGCTTGGACAGGGGAAGGAGTAAGCAGTACTTC.

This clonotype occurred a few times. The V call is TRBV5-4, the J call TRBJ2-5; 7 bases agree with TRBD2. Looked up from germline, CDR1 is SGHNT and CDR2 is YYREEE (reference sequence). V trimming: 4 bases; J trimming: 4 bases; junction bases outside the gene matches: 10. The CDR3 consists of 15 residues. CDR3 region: CASSTFREDSETQYF. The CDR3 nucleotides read TGTGCCAGCAGCACCTTTCGGGAGGATTCAGAGACCCAGTACTTC.

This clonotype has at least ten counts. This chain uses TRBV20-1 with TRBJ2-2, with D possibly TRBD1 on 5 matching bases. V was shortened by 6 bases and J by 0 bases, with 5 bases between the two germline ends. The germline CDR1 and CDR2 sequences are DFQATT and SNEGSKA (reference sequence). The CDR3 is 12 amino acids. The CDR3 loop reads CSADTNTGELFF. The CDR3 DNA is TGCAGTGCGGACACGAACACCGGGGAGCTGTTTTTT.

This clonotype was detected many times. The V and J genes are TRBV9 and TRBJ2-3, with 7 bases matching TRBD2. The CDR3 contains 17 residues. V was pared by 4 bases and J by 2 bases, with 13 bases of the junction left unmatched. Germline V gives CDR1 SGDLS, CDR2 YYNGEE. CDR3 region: CASSPRSFAGATDTQYF. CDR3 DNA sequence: TGTGCCAGCAGCCCTCGGTCGTTTGCGGGAGCCACAGATACGCAGTATTTT. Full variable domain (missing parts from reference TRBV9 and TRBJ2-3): DSGVTQTPKHLITATGQRVTLRCSPRSGDLSVYWYQQSLDQGLQFLIQYYNGEERAKGNILERFSAQQFPDLHSELNLSSLELGDSALYFCASSPRSFAGATDTQYFGPGTRLTVL.

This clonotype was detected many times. The CDR3 region is CASSLGWKDTQYF. CDR3 nucleotides: TGTGCCAGCAGCTTAGGGTGGAAAGATACGCAGTATTTT. The chain couples TRBV7-9 to TRBJ2-3; D gene unclear. Deletions cut 1 base from V and 5 bases from J, with 7 bases between. CDR1 and CDR2 (germline): SEHNR, FQNEAQ (reference sequence). This CDR3 is 13 amino acids long.

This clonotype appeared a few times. The CDR3 is CASSPLQVAGGTDTQYF. The CDR3 DNA is TGTGCCAGCAGCCCCCTTCAGGTAGCGGGAGGCACAGATACGCAGTATTTT. The V and J genes are TRBV11-1 and TRBJ2-3, with 9 bases identical to TRBD2. The CDR3 loop spans 17 amino acids. J lost 1 base, V lost 5 bases, and 10 bases had no gene match. Per the germline V gene, CDR1 is SGHAT and CDR2 is FQDESV (reference sequence).

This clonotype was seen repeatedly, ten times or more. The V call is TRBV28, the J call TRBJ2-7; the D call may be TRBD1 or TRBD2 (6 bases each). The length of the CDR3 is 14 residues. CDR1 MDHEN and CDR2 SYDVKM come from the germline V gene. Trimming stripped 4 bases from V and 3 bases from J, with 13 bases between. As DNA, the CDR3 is TGTGCCAGCAGTTCCATTGGGGGGCTCTACGAGCAGTACTTC. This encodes CASSSIGGLYEQYF.

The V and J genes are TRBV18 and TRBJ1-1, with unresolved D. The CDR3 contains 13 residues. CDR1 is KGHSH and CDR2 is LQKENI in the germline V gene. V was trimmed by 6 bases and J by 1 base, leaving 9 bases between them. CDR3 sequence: CASSGSSNTEAFF. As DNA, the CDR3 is TGTGCCAGCTCGGGTTCTTCGAACACTGAAGCTTTCTTT.

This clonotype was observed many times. In DNA, the CDR3 is TGTGCCAGCAGCTTAGGGGACCTATATAGCAATCAGCCCCAGCATTTT. Translating it yields CASSLGDLYSNQPQHF. V is TRBV7-6 and J is TRBJ1-5; D perhaps matches TRBD1 (5 bases). Per the germline V gene, CDR1 is SGHVS and CDR2 is FNYEAQ. The CDR3 loop spans 16 amino acids. With 1 base removed from V and 0 bases from J, the gap between germline ends came to 10 bases.

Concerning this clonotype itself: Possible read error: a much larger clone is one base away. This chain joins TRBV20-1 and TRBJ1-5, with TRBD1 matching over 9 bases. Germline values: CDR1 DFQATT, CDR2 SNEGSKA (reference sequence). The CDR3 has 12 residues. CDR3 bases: TGCACTGGGGGACAGGGTAATCAGCCCCAGCATTTT. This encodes CTGGQGNQPQHF.

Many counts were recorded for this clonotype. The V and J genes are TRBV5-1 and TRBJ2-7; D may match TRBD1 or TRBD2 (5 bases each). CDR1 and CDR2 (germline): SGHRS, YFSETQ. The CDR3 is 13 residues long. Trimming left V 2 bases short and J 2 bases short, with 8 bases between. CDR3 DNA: TGCGCCAGCAGCTTCGGGACGACCTACGAGCAGTACTTC. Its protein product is CASSFGTTYEQYF.